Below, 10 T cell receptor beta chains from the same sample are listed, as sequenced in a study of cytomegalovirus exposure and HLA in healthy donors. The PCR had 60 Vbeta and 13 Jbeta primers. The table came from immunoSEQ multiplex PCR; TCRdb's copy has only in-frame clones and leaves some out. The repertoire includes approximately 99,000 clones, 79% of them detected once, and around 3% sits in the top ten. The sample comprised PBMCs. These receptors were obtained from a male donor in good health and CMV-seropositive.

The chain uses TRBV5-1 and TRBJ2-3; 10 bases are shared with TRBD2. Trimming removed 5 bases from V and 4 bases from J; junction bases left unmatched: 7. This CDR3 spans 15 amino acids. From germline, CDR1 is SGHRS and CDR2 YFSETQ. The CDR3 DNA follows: TGCGCCAGCAGGGGTCAGACTAGCGGGTCAGATACGCAGTATTTT. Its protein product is CASRGQTSGSDTQYF.

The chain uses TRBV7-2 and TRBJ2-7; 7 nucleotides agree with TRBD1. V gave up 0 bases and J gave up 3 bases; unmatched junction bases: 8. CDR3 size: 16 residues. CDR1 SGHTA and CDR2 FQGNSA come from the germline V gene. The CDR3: CASSLAGTAVGYEQYF. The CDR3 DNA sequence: TGTGCCAGCAGCTTAGCGGGGACAGCGGTAGGCTACGAGCAGTACTTC.

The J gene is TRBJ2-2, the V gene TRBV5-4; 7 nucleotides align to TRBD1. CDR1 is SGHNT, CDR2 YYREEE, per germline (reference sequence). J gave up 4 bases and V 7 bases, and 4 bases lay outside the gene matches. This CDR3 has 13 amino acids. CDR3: CASLGTATGELFF. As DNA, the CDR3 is TGTGCCAGCCTAGGGACAGCCACCGGGGAGCTGTTTTTT.

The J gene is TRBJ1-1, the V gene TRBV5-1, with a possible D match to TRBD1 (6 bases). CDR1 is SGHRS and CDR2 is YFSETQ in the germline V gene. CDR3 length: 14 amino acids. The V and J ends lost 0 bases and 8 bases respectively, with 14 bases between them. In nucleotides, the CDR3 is TGCGCCAGCAGCTTGGGACAGGTCAGGGCGGAAGCTTTCTTT. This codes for CASSLGQVRAEAFF.

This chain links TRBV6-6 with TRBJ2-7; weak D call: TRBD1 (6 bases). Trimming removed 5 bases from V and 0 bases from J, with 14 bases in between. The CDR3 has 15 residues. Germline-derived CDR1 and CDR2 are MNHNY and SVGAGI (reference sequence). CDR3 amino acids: CASSSGQKSSYEQYF. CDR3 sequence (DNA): TGTGCCAGCAGTAGCGGACAGAAGAGCTCCTACGAGCAGTACTTC.

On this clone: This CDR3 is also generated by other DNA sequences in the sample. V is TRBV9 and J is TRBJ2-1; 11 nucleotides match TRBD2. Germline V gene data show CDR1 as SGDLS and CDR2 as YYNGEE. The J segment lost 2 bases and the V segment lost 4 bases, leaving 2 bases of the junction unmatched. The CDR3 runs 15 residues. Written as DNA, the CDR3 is TGTGCCAGCAGCTCTAGCGGGGGGACCTACAATGAGCAGTTCTTC. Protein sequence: CASSSSGGTYNEQFF.

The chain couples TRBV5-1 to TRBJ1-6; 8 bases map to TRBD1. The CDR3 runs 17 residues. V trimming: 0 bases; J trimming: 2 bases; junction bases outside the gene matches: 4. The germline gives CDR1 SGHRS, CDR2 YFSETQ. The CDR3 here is CASSLAQGAAYNSPLHF. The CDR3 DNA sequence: TGCGCCAGCAGCTTGGCCCAGGGGGCGGCCTATAATTCACCCCTCCACTTT.

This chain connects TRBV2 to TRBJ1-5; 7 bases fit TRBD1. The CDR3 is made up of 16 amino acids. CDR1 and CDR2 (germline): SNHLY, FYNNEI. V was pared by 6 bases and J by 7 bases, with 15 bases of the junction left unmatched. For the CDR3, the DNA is TGTGCCAGCAGCCCAGCGCTAGGGGGCAGTTGGCAGCCCCAGCATTTT. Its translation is CASSPALGGSWQPQHF.

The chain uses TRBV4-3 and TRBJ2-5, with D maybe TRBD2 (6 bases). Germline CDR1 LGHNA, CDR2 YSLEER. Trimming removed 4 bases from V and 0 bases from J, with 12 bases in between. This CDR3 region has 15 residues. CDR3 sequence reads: CASSPKLAHQETQYF. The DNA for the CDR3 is TGCGCCAGCAGCCCTAAACTAGCCCACCAAGAGACCCAGTACTTC.

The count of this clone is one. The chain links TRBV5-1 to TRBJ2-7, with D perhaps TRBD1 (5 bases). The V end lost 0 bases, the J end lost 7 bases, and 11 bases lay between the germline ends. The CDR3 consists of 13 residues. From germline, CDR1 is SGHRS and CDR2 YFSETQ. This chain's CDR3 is CASSLGRVQEQYF. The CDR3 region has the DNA TGCGCCAGCAGCTTGGGCAGGGTGCAAGAGCAGTACTTC.